This T cell receptor beta chain was sequenced for a study of T cell repertoires in ileal Crohn's disease. Details on this clone: The antigen is unknown.

Clones were sequenced by immunoSEQ multiplex PCR, and TCRdb holds only the in-frame ones, with some missing. The data hold 15,000 or so clones, with about 93% observed a single time. Study conclusions and caveats: Compared with CD4 T cells, sorted CD8 cells carried more expanded clones. Endoscopic recurrence occurred in every patient whose clonality exceeded 26.8%.

The CDR3 sequence is 15 residues long. The V gene's germline CDR1 is SGHDT and CDR2 YYEEEE. V was clipped by 0 bases and J by 4 bases; unmatched bases: 7. The V and J genes are TRBV5-6 and TRBJ2-7; 7 positions match TRBD1. Source material: ileal tissue. The clonotype originates from an adult with Crohn's disease. The CDR3 sequence is CASSLGGQDLYEQYF. For the CDR3, the DNA is TGTGCCAGCAGCTTGGGCGGACAGGATTTATACGAGCAGTACTTC.